Given below is one TCR beta chain in context. This clonotype was detected ten times or more. Its binding antigen is unknown. No quality values exist for individual bases; no much larger clone is one base distant. Library creation used PCR. Instrument used: Illumina HiSeq 2500. To normalize quantification of the TCRbeta repertoire, the TCR libraries were built with molecular barcoding that relied on unique molecular identifiers. The public reads were reprocessed in TCRdb via fastp at Q25 and MiXCR, keeping in-frame beta chains. Rows with one shared CDR3 protein collapse into an entry with the most common genes and DNA. The table for this sample lists around 680,000 distinct CDR3 sequences; roughly 17% of them were counted only once. 1.1% of the sample is taken by the ten largest. The record originates from a study of T-cell reconstitution after alpha-beta-depleted transplantation in children (dated by TCRdb to about 2016). Context from the whole study: The study quantitatively tracked T-cell immune reconstitution after TCRalphabeta/CD19-depleted allogeneic hematopoietic cell transplantation in children using TCR repertoire profiling.

The CDR3 spans 15 residues, from the cysteine through the phenylalanine. The only DNA kept is the CDR3, 45 bases in frame from the first base. CDR1 and CDR2, looked up from the germline V gene, are SQVTM and ANQGSEA. Deletion took 2 bases off V and 2 bases off J, with a span of 10 bases between the germline ends. This receptor chain uses TRBV29-1 and TRBJ2-6, with the D gene uncertain. The origin of this receptor is a human donor who donated a stem cell graft to a child with acute myeloid leukemia. The sample was PBMCs from the stem cell graft donor, taken from the stem cell graft. This receptor has the CDR3 CSVEPPRAGANVLTF. DNA sequence: TGCAGCGTTGAACCCCCAAGGGCTGGGGCCAACGTCCTGACTTTC.